This T cell receptor beta chain was sequenced during a study of T cells in localized non-small cell lung cancer. Overall study results and limits: Appearance in adjacent lung was seen for a median around 60 of the top 100 tumor clones. It remains possible that heterogeneity exists, since only one tumor region was sequenced. Uninvolved adjacent lung showed peak T cell clonality, exceeding tumor.

CDR3 length equals 20 residues. Unmatched junction bases numbered 16, after V lost 4 bases and J lost 0 bases. Germline V gene data show CDR1 as ENHRY and CDR2 as SYGVKD. The data were produced by immunoSEQ multiplex PCR, yet TCRdb's version contains in-frame clones alone and is incomplete. The sample has 13,000 or so clones, more than 70% seen once. In the case of this clone: Its antigen is undetermined.

Sample: peripheral blood mononuclear cells, taken before any cancer treatment. V usage is TRBV10-3 and J usage is TRBJ2-7; 12 bases are shared with TRBD1. The sequence derives from a man aged 40 to 70 with stage III lung adenocarcinoma. The CDR3 here is CAISVARGTGGKRYSYEQYF. Here the CDR3 DNA reads TGTGCCATCAGTGTCGCGAGGGGGACAGGGGGCAAAAGATACTCCTACGAGCAGTACTTC.